Included here is one T cell receptor beta chain sequence, with context. This sample stems from a study of blood T cell repertoires in COVID-19. Study at large: Some COVID-19 samples were acute and others convalescent; all came from the United States, Italy and Spain. T cells, B-cell-depleted T cells, or PBMCs supplied cDNA or gDNA.

Per the original methods: Estimation of nucleated cell counts relied on the amplification of reference gene primers. The protocol was immunoSEQ multiplex PCR, while the TCRdb copy is restricted to in-frame clones and leaves out a portion. D and trimming come from the DNA, and the V and J calls and clone size come from that table. Seen here are about 250,000 clones, 65% to 85% observed once, and the top ten hold roughly 27%. V gave up 1 base and J gave up 6 bases; unmatched junction bases: 11. The CDR3 length is 17 residues. In germline, CDR1 is SGHDT, CDR2 YYEEEE. V and J are TRBV5-6 and TRBJ2-2, with 8 bases fitting TRBD1. The sequencing sample was made of peripheral blood. The TCR comes from a man in his forties with acute or convalescent COVID-19. The CDR3 loop reads CASSLNTGTGKAGELFF. The CDR3 DNA reads TGTGCCAGCAGCTTGAATACAGGGACAGGCAAAGCCGGGGAGCTGTTTTTT.